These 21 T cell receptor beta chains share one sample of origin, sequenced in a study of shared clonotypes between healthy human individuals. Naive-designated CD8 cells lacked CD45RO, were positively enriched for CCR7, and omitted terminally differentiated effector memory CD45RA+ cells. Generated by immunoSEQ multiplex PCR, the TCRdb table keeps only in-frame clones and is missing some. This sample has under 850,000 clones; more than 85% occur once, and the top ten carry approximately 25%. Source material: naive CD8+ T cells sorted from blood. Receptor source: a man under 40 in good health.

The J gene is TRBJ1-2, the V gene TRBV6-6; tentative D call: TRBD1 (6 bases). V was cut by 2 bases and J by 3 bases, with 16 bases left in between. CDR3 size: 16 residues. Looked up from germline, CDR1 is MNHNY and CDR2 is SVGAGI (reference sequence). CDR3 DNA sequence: TGTGCCAGCAGTTACGGGACAATTCGGTGGGACTATGGCTACACCTTC. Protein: CASSYGTIRWDYGYTF.

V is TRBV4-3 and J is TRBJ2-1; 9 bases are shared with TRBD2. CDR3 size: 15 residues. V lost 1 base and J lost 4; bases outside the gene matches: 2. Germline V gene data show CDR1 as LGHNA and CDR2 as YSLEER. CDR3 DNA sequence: TGCGCCAGCAGCCAAGTCCTAGCGGGGTACAATGAGCAGTTCTTC. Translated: CASSQVLAGYNEQFF.

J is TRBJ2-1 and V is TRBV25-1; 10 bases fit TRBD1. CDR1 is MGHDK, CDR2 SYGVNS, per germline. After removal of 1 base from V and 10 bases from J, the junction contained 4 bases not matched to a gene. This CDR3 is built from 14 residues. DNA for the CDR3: TGTGCCAGCAGTGAATTCGGACAGGGGGTGGAGCAGTTCTTC. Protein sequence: CASSEFGQGVEQFF.

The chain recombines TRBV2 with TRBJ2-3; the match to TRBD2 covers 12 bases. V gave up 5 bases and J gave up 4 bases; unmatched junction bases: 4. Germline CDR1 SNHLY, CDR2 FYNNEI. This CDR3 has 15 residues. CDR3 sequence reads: CASSLTSGSADTQYF. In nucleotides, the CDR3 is TGTGCCAGCAGTCTGACTAGCGGGAGTGCAGATACGCAGTATTTT.

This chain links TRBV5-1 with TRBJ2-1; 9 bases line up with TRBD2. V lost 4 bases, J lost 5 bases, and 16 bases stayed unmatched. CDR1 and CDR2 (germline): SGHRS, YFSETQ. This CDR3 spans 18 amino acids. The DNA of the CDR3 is TGCGCCAGCAGCCCGAATGACGCGGGAGGGAGAGTGGACAATGAGCAGTTCTTC. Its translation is CASSPNDAGGRVDNEQFF.

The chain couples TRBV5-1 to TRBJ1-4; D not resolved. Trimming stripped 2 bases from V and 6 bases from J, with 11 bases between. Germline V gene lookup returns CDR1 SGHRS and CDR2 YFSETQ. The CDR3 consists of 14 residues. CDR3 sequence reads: CASSFTAVDEKLFF. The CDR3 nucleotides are TGCGCCAGCAGCTTTACCGCCGTGGATGAAAAACTGTTTTTT.

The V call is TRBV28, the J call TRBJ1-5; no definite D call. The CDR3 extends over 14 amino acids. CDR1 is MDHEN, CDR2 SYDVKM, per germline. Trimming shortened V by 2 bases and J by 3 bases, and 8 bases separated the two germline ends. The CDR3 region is CASSLAQSNQPQHF. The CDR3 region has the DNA TGTGCCAGCAGTTTAGCACAGTCCAATCAGCCCCAGCATTTT.

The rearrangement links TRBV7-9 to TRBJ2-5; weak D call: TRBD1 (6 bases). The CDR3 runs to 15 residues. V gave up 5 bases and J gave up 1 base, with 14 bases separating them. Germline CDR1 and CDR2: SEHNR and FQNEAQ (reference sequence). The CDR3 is CASSAGQPSQETQYF. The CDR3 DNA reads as TGTGCCAGCAGCGCCGGACAGCCCTCCCAAGAGACCCAGTACTTC.

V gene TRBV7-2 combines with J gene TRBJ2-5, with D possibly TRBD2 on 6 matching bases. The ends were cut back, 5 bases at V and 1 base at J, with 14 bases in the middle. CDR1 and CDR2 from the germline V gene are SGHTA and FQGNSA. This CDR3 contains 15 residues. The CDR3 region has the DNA TGTGCCAGCAGCCGGACTAAGTGGCCCCAAGAGACCCAGTACTTC. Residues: CASSRTKWPQETQYF.

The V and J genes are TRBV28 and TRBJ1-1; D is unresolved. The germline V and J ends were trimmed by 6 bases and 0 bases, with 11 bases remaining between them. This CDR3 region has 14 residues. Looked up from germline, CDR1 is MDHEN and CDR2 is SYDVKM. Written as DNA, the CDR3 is TGTGCCAGCAGCCCCCCGTGGGTGAACACTGAAGCTTTCTTT. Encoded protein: CASSPPWVNTEAFF.

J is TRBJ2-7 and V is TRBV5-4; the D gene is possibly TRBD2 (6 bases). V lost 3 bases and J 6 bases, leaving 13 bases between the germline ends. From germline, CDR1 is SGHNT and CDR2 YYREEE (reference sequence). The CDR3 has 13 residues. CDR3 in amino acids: CASSYRGGTEQYF. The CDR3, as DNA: TGTGCCAGCAGCTATAGGGGCGGGACCGAGCAGTACTTC.

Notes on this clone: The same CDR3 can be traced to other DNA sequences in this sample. The CDR3 bases are TGTGCCAGCAGCCTCGGGGGGGACACTGAAGCTTTCTTT. Its translation: CASSLGGDTEAFF. V and J are TRBV9 and TRBJ1-1, with D possibly TRBD1 on 5 matching bases. With 4 bases removed from V and 3 bases from J, the gap between germline ends came to 10 bases. The CDR3 extends over 13 amino acids. The germline CDR1 and CDR2 sequences are SGDLS and YYNGEE. The full variable domain, in which reference TRBV9 and TRBJ1-1 provide the parts outside the CDR3, is DSGVTQTPKHLITATGQRVTLRCSPRSGDLSVYWYQQSLDQGLQFLIQYYNGEERAKGNILERFSAQQFPDLHSELNLSSLELGDSALYFCASSLGGDTEAFFGQGTRLTVV.

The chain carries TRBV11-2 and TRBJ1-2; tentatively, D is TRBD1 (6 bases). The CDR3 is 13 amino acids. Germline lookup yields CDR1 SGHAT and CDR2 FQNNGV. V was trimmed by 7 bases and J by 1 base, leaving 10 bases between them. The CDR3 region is CASTTQGNYGYTF. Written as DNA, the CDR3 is TGTGCCAGCACAACACAGGGTAACTATGGCTACACCTTC.

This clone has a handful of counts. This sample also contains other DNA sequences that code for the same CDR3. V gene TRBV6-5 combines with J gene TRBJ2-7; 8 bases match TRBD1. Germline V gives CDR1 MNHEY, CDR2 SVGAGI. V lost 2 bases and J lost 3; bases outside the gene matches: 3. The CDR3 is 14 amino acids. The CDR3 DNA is TGTGCCAGCAGTTACGGGACAGGAGGCTACGAGCAGTACTTC. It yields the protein CASSYGTGGYEQYF.

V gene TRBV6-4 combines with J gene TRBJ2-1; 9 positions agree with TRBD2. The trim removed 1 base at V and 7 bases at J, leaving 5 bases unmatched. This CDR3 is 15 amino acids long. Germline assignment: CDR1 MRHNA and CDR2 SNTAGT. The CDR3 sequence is CASSDFPSGTNEQFF. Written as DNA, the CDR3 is TGTGCCAGCAGTGACTTTCCTAGCGGGACTAATGAGCAGTTCTTC.

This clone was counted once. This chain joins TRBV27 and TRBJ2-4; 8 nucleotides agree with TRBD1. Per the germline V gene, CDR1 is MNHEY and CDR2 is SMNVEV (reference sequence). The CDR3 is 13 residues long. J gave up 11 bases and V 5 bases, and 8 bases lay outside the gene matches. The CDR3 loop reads CASSLTGQGLQYF. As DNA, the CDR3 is TGTGCCAGCAGTCTAACCGGACAGGGACTTCAGTACTTC.

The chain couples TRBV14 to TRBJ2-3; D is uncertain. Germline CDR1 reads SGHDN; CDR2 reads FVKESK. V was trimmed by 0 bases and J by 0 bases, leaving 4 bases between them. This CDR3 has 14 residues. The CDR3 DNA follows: TGTGCCAGCAGCCAAGATTTTAGCACAGATACGCAGTATTTT. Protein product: CASSQDFSTDTQYF.

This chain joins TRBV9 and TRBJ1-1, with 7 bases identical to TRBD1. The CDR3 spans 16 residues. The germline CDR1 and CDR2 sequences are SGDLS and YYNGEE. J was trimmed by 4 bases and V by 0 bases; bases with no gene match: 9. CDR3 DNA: TGTGCCAGCAGCGTAGCGTCGGCGACAGGGAGCACTGAAGCTTTCTTT. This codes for CASSVASATGSTEAFF.

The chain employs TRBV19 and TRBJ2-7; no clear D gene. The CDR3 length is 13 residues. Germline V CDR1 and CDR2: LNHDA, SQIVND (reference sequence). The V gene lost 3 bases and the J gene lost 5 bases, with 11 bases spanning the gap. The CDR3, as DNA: TGTGCCAGTAGTATGTGGAACGCTGACGAGCAGTACTTC. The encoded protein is CASSMWNADEQYF.

The CDR3 loop is CASEGYGYTF. The DNA of the CDR3 is TGTGCCAGTGAAGGCTATGGCTACACCTTC. The rearrangement links TRBV9 to TRBJ1-2; D remains unclear. The CDR3 spans 10 residues. The germline V gene has CDR1 SGDLS and CDR2 YYNGEE. The V and J ends lost 8 bases and 4 bases respectively, with 6 bases between them.

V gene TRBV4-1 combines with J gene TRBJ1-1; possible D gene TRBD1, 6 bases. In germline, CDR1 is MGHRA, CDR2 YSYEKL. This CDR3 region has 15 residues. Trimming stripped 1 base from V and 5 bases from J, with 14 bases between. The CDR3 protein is CASSQVQQGGTEAFF. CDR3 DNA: TGCGCCAGCAGCCAAGTCCAACAGGGTGGGACTGAAGCTTTCTTT.